This T cell receptor beta chain originates from a study of CD8 T cells in ankylosing spondylitis. Study-level points and caveats: Past studies reported some motif variants in reactive arthritis synovial fluid and blood.

This clonotype was observed many times. Its antigen is unknown. Quantitative molecular-barcoded 5'-RACE generated the TCR beta libraries. Using its own MiXCR run on the 5' RACE reads, TCRdb lists one record per CDR3 protein. The sample lists about 250,000 distinct CDR3 sequences, over 15% occurring once. Trimming removed 4 bases from V and 0 bases from J, with 16 bases in between. This CDR3 is built from 16 residues. Germline CDR1 and CDR2: SQVTM and ANQGSEA. This sequence originates from a male donor with ankylosing spondylitis or in good health (not recorded which). The chain joins TRBV29-1 to TRBJ2-1; TRBD1 is a possible D gene (6 bases). Sequences were obtained from blood, either unsorted or a sorted T cell fraction (not recorded which). CDR3: CSVVVIGGLSYNEQFF. CDR3 bases: TGCAGCGTTGTGGTAATTGGGGGCCTCTCCTACAATGAGCAGTTCTTC.